This section outlines one T cell receptor beta chain sequence together with its context. TCR beta CDR3 regions were amplified from RNA transcripts. RT-PCR in the first round (using the HTBI primer set) targeted the TCR CDR3. MiXCR, run by TCRdb on the multiplex PCR reads, gives a single entry per CDR3 protein. The sample has more than 300,000 distinct CDR3 sequences; less than 20% are singletons. These data come from a study of T cells in Graves' hyperthyroidism and ophthalmopathy. The CDR3 runs to 19 residues. The V end was cut by 0 bases, the J end by 10 bases, with 25 bases between. Germline CDR1 and CDR2: MGHRA and YSYEKL.

This clonotype originated in a man in his late teens or twenties with Graves' ophthalmopathy. Sequenced input: blood. The V and J genes are TRBV4-1 and TRBJ1-6; no firm D call. This CDR3 is CASSQEGRGSRRAGSPLHF. The DNA of the CDR3 is TGCGCCAGCAGCCAAGAGGGCCGAGGAAGCAGGAGGGCTGGATCACCCCTCCACTTT.